This T cell receptor beta chain was identified in a study of T-cell memory formation after mild COVID-19. Overall study context: Largely donor-specific TCR clusters were found. Overall study results and limits: Clones that got smaller from day 15 to 85 had even CD4/CD8, while clones growing later tipped toward CD4+. Memory sampled before infection contained some responding clones, suggesting cross-reactive memory joined.

TCRdb reprocessed the 5' RACE reads via MiXCR and lists one record per CDR3 protein. There are roughly 280,000 distinct CDR3 sequences in the sample; 15% to 20% occur only once, and around 23% lies in the top ten. Comment on this clonotype: Its antigen is undetermined.

The TCR comes from a man aged 18 to 30 who had mild COVID-19 (a few samples of this study predate the infection). Cell type and time point are not known. Sequencing was done on a sample of PBMCs or a T cell subset sorted from them (not recorded which).

This chain's CDR3 is CASSVDRQGGETEAFF. The CDR3 nucleotides are TGTGCCAGCAGCGTCGATCGACAGGGCGGGGAGACTGAAGCTTTCTTT. V gene TRBV9 combines with J gene TRBJ1-1; TRBD1 aligns across 7 bases. The CDR3 sequence is 16 residues long. Germline-derived CDR1 and CDR2 are SGDLS and YYNGEE. V trimming: 2 bases; J trimming: 5 bases; junction bases outside the gene matches: 12. Full variable domain (outside the CDR3, taken from reference TRBV9 and TRBJ1-1): DSGVTQTPKHLITATGQRVTLRCSPRSGDLSVYWYQQSLDQGLQFLIQYYNGEERAKGNILERFSAQQFPDLHSELNLSSLELGDSALYFCASSVDRQGGETEAFFGQGTRLTVV.